This entry lists 18 T cell receptor beta chains sequenced from one sample in a study of PD-1 blockade in classical Hodgkin lymphoma. Every patient relapsed after autologous stem cell transplantation, and brentuximab vedotin exposure varied. Sequencing was performed with immunoSEQ multiplex PCR; in TCRdb, only in-frame clones are kept and a portion is missing. Of about 94,000 clones listed, 85% to 90% are singletons. Source: peripheral blood mononuclear cells (PBMCs), taken before the second cycle of nivolumab. The source is a human donor with classical Hodgkin lymphoma.

V gene TRBV5-4 combines with J gene TRBJ2-5; D gene unclear. V shed 5 bases and J shed 4 bases, with 15 bases lying between them. Per germline, CDR1 SGHNT and CDR2 YYREEE (reference sequence). The CDR3 is 14 residues long. DNA of the CDR3: TGTGCCAGCAGAACCGGGCCCCAGGCAGAGACCCAGTACTTC. It yields the protein CASRTGPQAETQYF.

The J gene is TRBJ2-2, the V gene TRBV4-2, with TRBD2 identical over 7 bases. The J segment lost 5 bases and the V segment lost 0 bases, leaving 9 bases of the junction unmatched. CDR1 LGHNA and CDR2 YNFKEQ come from the germline V gene. CDR3 length: 17 amino acids. CDR3 residues: CASSQDYYTGGTGELFF. Written as DNA, the CDR3 is TGTGCCAGCAGCCAAGATTATTATACGGGGGGTACCGGGGAGCTGTTTTTT.

The J gene is TRBJ2-3, the V gene TRBV29-1; 7 positions match TRBD2. V was clipped by 7 bases and J by 0 bases; unmatched bases: 4. CDR1 and CDR2 from the germline V gene are SQVTM and ANQGSEA. The CDR3 totals 13 residues. The CDR3 reads CSAREPSTDTQYF. The DNA for the CDR3 is TGCAGCGCGCGGGAGCCCAGCACAGATACGCAGTATTTT.

The chain employs TRBV5-6 and TRBJ1-1; 9 bases align to TRBD1. Germline values: CDR1 SGHDT, CDR2 YYEEEE. The CDR3 length is 15 residues. J gave up 2 bases and V 3 bases, and 5 bases lay outside the gene matches. The CDR3 DNA is TGTGCCAGCAGCTGGGGACAGGGCCTAAACACTGAAGCTTTCTTT. It specifies CASSWGQGLNTEAFF. Looking up the rest from reference TRBV5-6 and TRBJ1-1 gives the full variable domain: DAGVTQSPTHLIKTRGQQVTLRCSPKSGHDTVSWYQQALGQGPQFIFQYYEEEERQRGNFPDRFSGHQFPNYSSELNVNALLLGDSALYLCASSWGQGLNTEAFFGQGTRLTVV.

J is TRBJ2-2 and V is TRBV6-5, with 10 bases identical to TRBD1. Germline-derived CDR1 and CDR2 are MNHEY and SVGAGI. The length of the CDR3 is 15 residues. V was clipped by 5 bases and J by 6 bases; unmatched bases: 6. The CDR3 reads CASSTGTGDAGELFF. The DNA for the CDR3 is TGTGCCAGCAGTACGGGGACAGGGGACGCCGGGGAGCTGTTTTTT.

This chain links TRBV14 with TRBJ1-1, with D hard to call. V lost 7 bases and J 1 base, leaving 22 bases between the germline ends. This CDR3 is built from 17 residues. The germline gives CDR1 SGHDN, CDR2 FVKESK. CDR3 coding DNA: TGTGCCAGCATCCGGGGTAGTGGAAACCCTCGGAACACTGAAGCTTTCTTT. Translated: CASIRGSGNPRNTEAFF.

V is TRBV29-1 and J is TRBJ2-1; 16 bases line up with TRBD2. CDR1 is SQVTM and CDR2 is ANQGSEA in the germline V gene. V dropped 6 bases and J dropped 13; count of bases not matched to a gene: 12. This CDR3 is built from 15 residues. CDR3 protein: CSVGPGTSGRGTQFF. The CDR3 DNA is TGCAGCGTCGGCCCCGGGACTAGCGGGAGGGGCACACAGTTCTTC.

The chain has TRBV7-8 and TRBJ2-1; TRBD2 agrees at 15 bases. Germline V gene data show CDR1 as SGHVS and CDR2 as FQNEAQ. Trimming took 4 bases from V and 5 from J; bases not matched to a gene: 9. The CDR3 totals 18 residues. As DNA, the CDR3 is TGTGCCAGCAGCTCCACTGGACTAGCGGGGGGGGATCACAATGAGCAGTTCTTC. This sequence encodes CASSSTGLAGGDHNEQFF.

This sequence joins TRBV15 and TRBJ2-7, with D perhaps TRBD1 (6 bases). CDR1 is LNHNV, CDR2 YYDKDF, per germline (reference sequence). The length of the CDR3 is 15 residues. Trimming shortened V by 0 bases and J by 3 bases, and 12 bases separated the two germline ends. CDR3 protein: CATSRDRDTFYEQYF. CDR3 nucleotide sequence: TGTGCCACCAGCAGAGATCGGGACACTTTCTACGAGCAGTACTTC.

The rearrangement uses TRBV4-1 and TRBJ1-5, with 7 nucleotides matching TRBD1. Germline V gene data show CDR1 as MGHRA and CDR2 as YSYEKL. This CDR3 is 16 amino acids long. With 4 bases clipped from V and 4 bases from J, the junction kept 10 bases outside the gene matches. The CDR3, as DNA: TGCGCCAGCAGCCCCCAGGGGGTTCTCCCGAATCAGCCCCAGCATTTT. Its translation: CASSPQGVLPNQPQHF.

J is TRBJ1-2 and V is TRBV5-1; D remains unclear. Per germline, CDR1 SGHRS and CDR2 YFSETQ. The length of the CDR3 is 13 residues. V lost 0 bases, J lost 6 bases, and 9 bases lay in between. CDR3 sequence reads: CASSLGVSHGYTF. The CDR3 DNA sequence: TGCGCCAGCAGCTTGGGGGTTAGTCATGGCTACACCTTC.

The V call is TRBV29-1, the J call TRBJ2-7; TRBD1 might be the D (6 bases). The V and J ends lost 8 bases and 0 bases respectively, with 17 bases between them. Germline lookup yields CDR1 SQVTM and CDR2 ANQGSEA. This CDR3 is 14 amino acids long. The CDR3 DNA follows: TGCAGCTTTCGGGACACACGCAACTCCTACGAGCAGTACTTC. Its protein product is CSFRDTRNSYEQYF.

V usage is TRBV29-1 and J usage is TRBJ2-3; D perhaps matches TRBD2 (7 bases). V lost 1 base, J lost 3 bases, and 17 bases lay in between. The CDR3 contains 16 residues. CDR1 and CDR2 (germline): SQVTM, ANQGSEA. The chain's CDR3 is CSVEGGLAEVTDTQYF. In DNA, the CDR3 is TGCAGCGTTGAAGGGGGGCTAGCGGAGGTTACAGATACGCAGTATTTT.

The chain couples TRBV27 to TRBJ1-5, with 7 bases matching TRBD1. Germline trimming cut 8 bases from V and 5 bases from J; bases unmatched to any gene: 12. This CDR3 is built from 15 residues. Germline CDR1 and CDR2: MNHEY and SMNVEV (reference sequence). CDR3 protein: CASGETRDRYQPQHF. The CDR3 region has the DNA TGTGCCAGCGGAGAAACACGGGACAGATATCAGCCCCAGCATTTT.

This chain uses TRBV10-3 with TRBJ1-4; 10 positions match TRBD1. The CDR3 contains 14 residues. The ends lost 4 bases at V and 4 bases at J; junction bases unmatched: 0. Germline CDR1 and CDR2: ENHRY and SYGVKD. CDR3 protein: CAISGTGGNEKLFF. CDR3 DNA sequence: TGTGCCATCAGTGGGACAGGGGGTAATGAAAAACTGTTTTTT.

The CDR3 nucleotides are TGCGCCAGCAGCTTAATCCGTAGCACAGATACGCAGTATTTT. It is translated as CASSLIRSTDTQYF. This chain links TRBV5-1 with TRBJ2-3, with D hard to call. V was trimmed by 2 bases and J by 0 bases, leaving 7 bases between them. The CDR3 runs 14 residues. The germline CDR1 and CDR2 sequences are SGHRS and YFSETQ. Full variable domain (outside the CDR3, taken from reference TRBV5-1 and TRBJ2-3): KAGVTQTPRYLIKTRGQQVTLSCSPISGHRSVSWYQQTPGQGLQFLFEYFSETQRNKGNFPGRFSGRQFSNSRSEMNVSTLELGDSALYLCASSLIRSTDTQYFGPGTRLTVL.

V usage is TRBV10-2 and J usage is TRBJ1-5; D is ambiguous. V was pared by 10 bases and J by 0 bases, with 10 bases between. The CDR3 runs 13 residues. The germline V gene encodes CDR1 WSHSY and CDR2 SAAADI. The chain's CDR3 is CATSLDSNQPQHF. The CDR3, as DNA: TGCGCCACCAGCCTGGATAGCAATCAGCCCCAGCATTTT.

This rearrangement joins TRBV4-1 to TRBJ2-6; 7 bases line up with TRBD2. CDR1 and CDR2 from the germline V gene are MGHRA and YSYEKL. The V gene end was trimmed by 1 base and the J gene end by 2 bases; junction bases not matched to a gene: 5. The CDR3 length is 17 residues. The CDR3 DNA sequence: TGCGCCAGCAGCCAAGTAGCGGGTCAGGCTGGGGCCAACGTCCTGACTTTC. It yields the protein CASSQVAGQAGANVLTF.